This T cell receptor beta chain appears in the sequencing data of a study of T cell responses to AZD1222 COVID-19 vaccine. Trimming removed 3 bases from V and 2 bases from J, with 9 bases in between. Germline V gene lookup returns CDR1 KGHSH and CDR2 LQKENI. The CDR3 is 14 amino acids. Assay: immunoSEQ multiplex PCR; the TCRdb copy retains only in-frame clones and omits some. The sample has about 190,000 clones, approximately 90% seen once. This TCR came from an adult in good health. The chain uses TRBV18 and TRBJ2-3; D is uncertain. The sample was peripheral blood, taken on day 0 of AZD1222 vaccination. The CDR3 DNA is TGTGCCAGCTCACCGATTCAGGCCACAGATACGCAGTATTTT. It translates to CASSPIQATDTQYF.